This TCR beta chain is from a study of blood T cell repertoires in COVID-19. Profiled with immunoSEQ multiplex PCR; TCRdb holds only in-frame clones, not every one. The sample contains some 260,000 clones, more than 70% of which appear only once. This CDR3 comprises 15 residues. CDR1 and CDR2 from the germline V gene are MNHEY and SVGEGT. V lost 8 bases and J 1 base, leaving 17 bases between the germline ends. The genes are TRBV6-2 or TRBV6-3 and TRBJ1-1, with D perhaps TRBD1 (5 bases). The source is a woman in her thirties with COVID-19, enrolled during active disease. Sequencing input: peripheral blood. The CDR3 DNA reads as TGTGCCAGCCGATACTCGGGACTATCGAACACTGAAGCTTTCTTT. This codes for CASRYSGLSNTEAFF.